The source of this T cell receptor (beta chain) is a study of molecular identifiers for immune sequencing clone quantification. Study observations and caveats: Sizes of clones that are highly expanded could be underestimated (if identical TCR molecules share a barcode). Clones that had above 20 RNA copies took up over 97% of effector molecules but under 1% in naive cells.

The authors gated naive CD8 T cells as CD8+CD4-CCR7+CD45RA+ for sorting. Germline V gene data show CDR1 as MNHNY and CDR2 as SVGAGI (reference sequence). Trimming removed 5 bases from V and 5 bases from J; junction bases left unmatched: 8. The CDR3 totals 15 residues. Ten or more counts support this clonotype. What it binds is unknown. Generation of bulk TCR libraries relied on previously described methods and listed TCR primers. Each CDR3 protein gets one entry after TCRdb re-called the PCR reads with MiXCR. The table lists approximately 670,000 distinct CDR3 sequences, about 20% of them singletons, with roughly 0.85% in the top ten.

The TCR sequence derives from a human donor in good health. Some libraries in this study had Jurkat cell RNA spiked in. The sequenced material came from naive CD8+ T cells from blood, with Jurkat cell RNA spiked in. As for subset: FACS-sorted CD8+CD4-CCR7+CD45RA+ naive T cells. The chain has TRBV6-6 and TRBJ2-1; 8 bases fit TRBD2. The chain's CDR3 is CASSNSGEAHNEQFF. The CDR3 DNA is TGTGCCAGCAGTAATAGCGGGGAGGCCCACAATGAGCAGTTCTTC.